These 13 T cell receptor beta chains were all obtained from the same sample, sequenced in a study of beta chain features in type 1 diabetes. Since all of the isolated RNA was reverse transcribed, expressed TCRB transcripts were what got sequenced. Clones were read by immunoSEQ multiplex PCR, and TCRdb kept only the in-frame ones, dropping some. The sample shows about 150,000 clones, 8.1% of them seen only once. Sequencing used central memory CD4+ T cells from blood. These receptor sequences come from a man between 18 and 29 years old in good health.

This clone was seen more than once but under ten times. The chain is built from TRBV10-3 and TRBJ1-2; 9 bases are a match to TRBD1. The J segment lost 5 bases and the V segment lost 4 bases, leaving 5 bases of the junction unmatched. This CDR3 has 14 amino acids. Per germline, CDR1 ENHRY and CDR2 SYGVKD. The DNA of the CDR3 is TGTGCCATCAGTGGTCGGGACAGGGATTATGGCTACACCTTC. It specifies CAISGRDRDYGYTF.

This chain connects TRBV5-1 to TRBJ2-3, with D tentatively TRBD1 (5 bases). The V end lost 6 bases, the J end lost 0 bases, and 14 bases lay between the germline ends. The CDR3 totals 15 residues. In germline, CDR1 is SGHRS, CDR2 YFSETQ. This CDR3 is CASTPGGASTDTQYF. The DNA of the CDR3 is TGCGCCAGCACCCCAGGTGGGGCAAGCACAGATACGCAGTATTTT.

The chain carries TRBV19 and TRBJ1-1, with D tentatively TRBD1 (5 bases). Trimming removed 5 bases at V and 2 bases at J, with 15 bases between. Germline V gene data show CDR1 as LNHDA and CDR2 as SQIVND (reference sequence). The CDR3 spans 15 residues. DNA for the CDR3: TGTGCCAGTAGTGGGCGTCCCGACAGAAACACTGAAGCTTTCTTT. Encoded protein: CASSGRPDRNTEAFF.

This clone was observed a handful of times. Other DNA variants within this sample encode the same CDR3. The rearrangement joins TRBV18 to TRBJ1-1; D not resolved. There are 13 residues in the CDR3. V was clipped by 3 bases and J by 3 bases, with 8 bases between them. Germline values: CDR1 KGHSH, CDR2 LQKENI. The CDR3 DNA reads as TGTGCCAGCTCACCCGGGGAGGACACTGAAGCTTTCTTT. Protein sequence: CASSPGEDTEAFF.

V is TRBV5-1 and J is TRBJ2-5, with 12 bases fitting TRBD2. J gave up 0 bases and V 5 bases, and 2 bases lay outside the gene matches. Germline V CDR1 and CDR2: SGHRS, YFSETQ. This CDR3 is built from 15 residues. The CDR3 sequence is CASRRTSGDQETQYF. The CDR3 nucleotides are TGCGCCAGCAGACGGACTAGCGGGGACCAAGAGACCCAGTACTTC.

As DNA, the CDR3 is TGCGCCAGCAGCCCGGGGTCGACAGGACCCTCCGAGCAGTACTTC. This gives the protein CASSPGSTGPSEQYF. J is TRBJ2-7 and V is TRBV5-1; D may be TRBD1 (6 bases). The CDR3 runs to 15 residues. V dropped 4 bases and J dropped 6 bases, with 20 bases sitting between them. Germline values: CDR1 SGHRS, CDR2 YFSETQ.

The CDR3 sequence: CASSLIGSSGNTIYF. The CDR3, as DNA: TGTGCCAGCAGCTTGATTGGGAGCTCTGGAAACACCATATATTTT. This rearrangement joins TRBV5-4 to TRBJ1-3, with unresolved D. The CDR3 length is 15 residues. CDR1 is SGHNT and CDR2 is YYREEE in the germline V gene (reference sequence). V lost 1 base and J lost 0, with 8 bases in between.

The chain combines TRBV7-8 with TRBJ2-5; 7 nucleotides align to TRBD1. Germline V gene data show CDR1 as SGHVS and CDR2 as FQNEAQ. J gave up 2 bases and V 2 bases, and 2 bases lay outside the gene matches. This CDR3 region has 14 residues. CDR3 in DNA: TGTGCCAGCAGCTTATTGGGACAGCAAGAGACCCAGTACTTC. Translating gives CASSLLGQQETQYF.

The chain recombines TRBV18 with TRBJ2-7, with D possibly matching TRBD2 (7 bases). V lost 0 bases and J 2 bases, leaving 11 bases between the germline ends. The germline V gene encodes CDR1 KGHSH and CDR2 LQKENI. This CDR3 is built from 15 residues. Here the CDR3 DNA reads TGTGCCAGCTCACCACCGGCCGGGGGGCCCTACGAGCAGTACTTC. This codes for CASSPPAGGPYEQYF.

This clone was seen only a few times. The gene calls are TRBV12-5 and TRBJ1-1; D is undetermined. The V end was cut by 1 base, the J end by 1 base, with 7 bases between. In germline, CDR1 is LGHNT, CDR2 FRNRAP. This CDR3 has 14 amino acids. CDR3 coding DNA: TGTGCTAGTGGTTTGGGACAATCGAACACTGAAGCTTTCTTT. It encodes CASGLGQSNTEAFF.

This sequence joins TRBV7-2 and TRBJ2-1, with TRBD2 as a possible D gene (5 bases). Germline V lookup: CDR1 SGHTA, CDR2 FQGNSA. V gave up 6 bases and J gave up 8 bases, with 20 bases separating them. This CDR3 contains 15 residues. DNA for the CDR3: TGTGCCAGCAGACCGCCGGGATCCCCCGGCTATGAGCAGTTCTTC. Protein product: CASRPPGSPGYEQFF.

The chain uses TRBV4-2 and TRBJ2-7, with a possible D match to TRBD1 (6 bases). The CDR3 is made up of 17 amino acids. Germline lookup yields CDR1 LGHNA and CDR2 YNFKEQ. Trimming left V 1 base short and J 6 bases short, with 22 bases between. The CDR3: CASSQVPCQGTSCEQYF. The CDR3 DNA sequence: TGTGCCAGCAGCCAAGTACCGTGTCAGGGGACGTCGTGCGAGCAGTACTTC.

The chain has TRBV11-1 and TRBJ2-2; maybe TRBD2 (6 bases). CDR1 and CDR2 from the germline V gene are SGHAT and FQDESV (reference sequence). The CDR3 loop spans 14 amino acids. V was clipped by 6 bases and J by 4 bases, with 12 bases between them. The CDR3 DNA is TGTGCCAGCAGGATGGACTATTTCACCGGGGAGCTGTTTTTT. It yields the protein CASRMDYFTGELFF.